These T cell receptor beta chains were read from a single sample in a study of blood T cells in healthy people across ages. One entry per CDR3 protein results from TCRdb running MiXCR on the 5' RACE reads. This table holds 1.5 million to 2 million distinct CDR3 sequences, about 35% found once. The sequenced sample consisted of blood. Receptor source: a woman aged 25 to 45 in good health. Each CDR3 is given with its conserved first and last residue. Fields, in order: V gene, D gene, J gene, clone size, CDR3 DNA, CDR3 protein. D genes are given only for firm matches. Where a row states a size, it is once, few, many or the class of an expanded clone; other rows omit it.

v_gene: TRBV12-3/TRBV12-4
d_gene: NA
j_gene: TRBJ2-3
abundance: NA
CDR3nt: TGTGCCAGCAGTTCCGGCTCATTCGGCGCAGATACGCAGTATTTT
CDR3aa: CASSSGSFGADTQYF

v_gene: TRBV5-4
d_gene: NA
j_gene: TRBJ2-5
abundance: NA
CDR3nt: TGTGCCAGCAGCCACCGGGCTTCAATGGGGGAGACCCAGTACTTC
CDR3aa: CASSHRASMGETQYF

v_gene: TRBV27
d_gene: TRBD2
j_gene: TRBJ2-1
abundance: NA
CDR3nt: TGTGCCAGCAGTTTAAGTCGCGGCGGGAGCCCCTACAATGAGCAGTTCTTC
CDR3aa: CASSLSRGGSPYNEQFF

v_gene: TRBV3-1
d_gene: NA
j_gene: TRBJ1-6
abundance: few
CDR3nt: TGTGCCAGCAGTCCGGCGGAGGGAGTCTCACCCCTCCACTTT
CDR3aa: CASSPAEGVSPLHF

v_gene: TRBV29-1
d_gene: NA
j_gene: TRBJ2-3
abundance: NA
CDR3nt: TGCAACGTTGAAAAGGGGATCACAGATACGCAGTATTTT
CDR3aa: CNVEKGITDTQYF

v_gene: TRBV20-1
d_gene: TRBD1
j_gene: TRBJ2-7
abundance: NA
CDR3nt: TGCAGTGCTAGCCCAGCCGGACAGGGGGCCTCCTACGAGCAGTACTTC
CDR3aa: CSASPAGQGASYEQYF

v_gene: TRBV28
d_gene: NA
j_gene: TRBJ2-1
abundance: few
CDR3nt: TGTGCCAGCAGTCGACTATTTTTTGTAAACAATGAGCAGTTCTTC
CDR3aa: CASSRLFFVNNEQFF

v_gene: TRBV5-1
d_gene: TRBD2
j_gene: TRBJ2-1
abundance: NA
CDR3nt: TGCGCCAGCAGGGATACCGGGACTAGCGGAAATGAGCAGGTCTTC
CDR3aa: CASRDTGTSGNEQVF

v_gene: TRBV20-1
d_gene: NA
j_gene: TRBJ1-5
abundance: NA
CDR3nt: TGCAGTGCTAGAGCCGGGACCCTAGGGGATCAGCCCCAGCATTTT
CDR3aa: CSARAGTLGDQPQHF

v_gene: TRBV28
d_gene: NA
j_gene: TRBJ2-3
abundance: few
CDR3nt: TGTGCCAGCAGCTCCCTGGGTTTCGCGGGGAGTATCGATACGCAGTATTTT
CDR3aa: CASSSLGFAGSIDTQYF

v_gene: TRBV20-1
d_gene: TRBD1
j_gene: TRBJ1-6
abundance: NA
CDR3nt: TGCAGTGCTAGTGATTCTACAGGGGCTTCACCCCTCCACTTT
CDR3aa: CSASDSTGASPLHF

v_gene: TRBV6-6
d_gene: NA
j_gene: TRBJ1-1
abundance: NA
CDR3nt: TGTGCCAGCAGTTACTCAGGGGGAGCCACTGAAGCTTTCTTT
CDR3aa: CASSYSGGATEAFF

v_gene: TRBV15
d_gene: NA
j_gene: TRBJ1-2
abundance: NA
CDR3nt: TGTGCCACCAGCACCAGTAGGGGACACGGGAGAAATGGCCACACCTTC
CDR3aa: CATSTSRGHGRNGHTF

v_gene: TRBV12-3/TRBV12-4
d_gene: NA
j_gene: TRBJ1-2
abundance: NA
CDR3nt: TGTGCCAGCAGTTTAGGGACCGGGGGCTATAGCTACACCTTC
CDR3aa: CASSLGTGGYSYTF

v_gene: TRBV27
d_gene: NA
j_gene: TRBJ1-5
abundance: NA
CDR3nt: TGTGCCAGCAGTCAGACTCGGGAGGGGCCCCAGCATTTT
CDR3aa: CASSQTREGPQHF

v_gene: TRBV20-1
d_gene: TRBD1
j_gene: TRBJ2-1
abundance: NA
CDR3nt: TGCAGGGCCAGACAGGGGGCTGGTGAGCAGTTCTTC
CDR3aa: CRARQGAGEQFF

v_gene: TRBV6-5
d_gene: TRBD1
j_gene: TRBJ1-1
abundance: NA
CDR3nt: TGTGCCAGCAGGCGACAGGGCTCTGAAGCTTTCTTT
CDR3aa: CASRRQGSEAFF

v_gene: TRBV7-8
d_gene: TRBD2
j_gene: TRBJ2-1
abundance: NA
CDR3nt: TGTGCCAGCAGGAGCGGGATCTACAATGAGCAGTTCTTC
CDR3aa: CASRSGIYNEQFF

v_gene: TRBV7-9
d_gene: TRBD2
j_gene: TRBJ2-1
abundance: NA
CDR3nt: TGTGCCAGCAGCTTATCACTAGCGGGAGTAGGGTCCTACAATGAGCAGTTCTTC
CDR3aa: CASSLSLAGVGSYNEQFF

v_gene: TRBV11-1
d_gene: TRBD2
j_gene: TRBJ2-5
abundance: few
CDR3nt: TGTGCCAGCAGCTTAGTACCCGGTGGGGTAGCGGGACAAGAGACCCAGTACTTC
CDR3aa: CASSLVPGGVAGQETQYF

v_gene: TRBV2
d_gene: NA
j_gene: TRBJ2-1
abundance: NA
CDR3nt: TGTGCCAGCAGTGAAGAGAGAGGGACTGAGCAGTTCTTC
CDR3aa: CASSEERGTEQFF

v_gene: TRBV20-1
d_gene: NA
j_gene: TRBJ2-7
abundance: NA
CDR3nt: TGCAGCGCGCACGCTAAGACTCCTTCAGTCTACGAGCAGTACTTC
CDR3aa: CSAHAKTPSVYEQYF

v_gene: TRBV9
d_gene: TRBD1
j_gene: TRBJ2-5
abundance: NA
CDR3nt: TGTGCCAGCAGCTCACGGGACAGGTACCAAGAGACCCGGTACTTC
CDR3aa: CASSSRDRYQETRYF

v_gene: TRBV5-5
d_gene: NA
j_gene: TRBJ2-1
abundance: NA
CDR3nt: TGTGCCAGCAGCTTTACCGGACCCAATGGGCAGTTCTTC
CDR3aa: CASSFTGPNGQFF

v_gene: TRBV28
d_gene: NA
j_gene: TRBJ1-5
abundance: NA
CDR3nt: TGTGCCAGCAGTTTTGGTGGGGACGATCAGCCCCAGCATTTT
CDR3aa: CASSFGGDDQPQHF

v_gene: TRBV10-3
d_gene: NA
j_gene: TRBJ2-5
abundance: many
CDR3nt: TGTGCCATCAGTGATGGGGCGGAGACCCAGTACTTC
CDR3aa: CAISDGAETQYF

v_gene: TRBV5-6
d_gene: NA
j_gene: TRBJ2-1
abundance: NA
CDR3nt: TGTGCCAGCAACCTGTCGCTGGATGAGCAGTTCTTC
CDR3aa: CASNLSLDEQFF

v_gene: TRBV27
d_gene: TRBD1
j_gene: TRBJ1-5
abundance: NA
CDR3nt: TGTGCCAGCATATTTTTTACAGGGGCTCAGCCCCAGCATTTT
CDR3aa: CASIFFTGAQPQHF

v_gene: TRBV4-1
d_gene: NA
j_gene: TRBJ2-7
abundance: many
CDR3nt: TGCGCCAGCAGCCAAGGCCCCCTGGGAGGAATCTCCTACGAGCAGTACTTC
CDR3aa: CASSQGPLGGISYEQYF

v_gene: TRBV20-1
d_gene: NA
j_gene: TRBJ2-2
abundance: NA
CDR3nt: TGCAGTGCTAAGGTCAGGGGATTTGGCGGGGAGCTGTTTTTT
CDR3aa: CSAKVRGFGGELFF

v_gene: TRBV6-4
d_gene: TRBD1
j_gene: TRBJ1-2
abundance: NA
CDR3nt: TGTGCCAGCAGTGAGGAGGGGGCAGGCCATGGCTACACCTTC
CDR3aa: CASSEEGAGHGYTF

v_gene: TRBV4-1
d_gene: NA
j_gene: TRBJ1-5
abundance: many
CDR3nt: TGCGCCAGCAGCCAAGAAGCTGGATGGCCCCAGCATTTT
CDR3aa: CASSQEAGWPQHF

v_gene: TRBV12-3/TRBV12-4
d_gene: NA
j_gene: TRBJ2-5
abundance: NA
CDR3nt: TGTGCCAGCAGTCCTTACCCCAGGGGAGAGACCCAGTACTTC
CDR3aa: CASSPYPRGETQYF